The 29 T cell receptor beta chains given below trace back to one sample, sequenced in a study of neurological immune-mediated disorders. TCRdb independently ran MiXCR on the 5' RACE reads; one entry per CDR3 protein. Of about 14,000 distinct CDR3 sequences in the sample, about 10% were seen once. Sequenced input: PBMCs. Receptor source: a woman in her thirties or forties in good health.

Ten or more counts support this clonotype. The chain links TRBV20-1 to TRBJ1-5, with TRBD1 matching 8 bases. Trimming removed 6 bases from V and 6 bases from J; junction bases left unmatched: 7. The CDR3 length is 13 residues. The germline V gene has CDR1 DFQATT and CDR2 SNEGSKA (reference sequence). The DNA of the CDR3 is TGCAGTGCCGGACAGGGTATGGGTCAGCCCCAGCATTTT. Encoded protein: CSAGQGMGQPQHF.

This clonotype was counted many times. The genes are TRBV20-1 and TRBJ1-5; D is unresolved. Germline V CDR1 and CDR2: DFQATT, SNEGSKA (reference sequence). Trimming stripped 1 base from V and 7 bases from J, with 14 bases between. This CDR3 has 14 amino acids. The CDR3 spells CSARAPGSYQPQHF. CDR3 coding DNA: TGCAGTGCTAGAGCTCCCGGCAGTTACCAGCCCCAGCATTTT.

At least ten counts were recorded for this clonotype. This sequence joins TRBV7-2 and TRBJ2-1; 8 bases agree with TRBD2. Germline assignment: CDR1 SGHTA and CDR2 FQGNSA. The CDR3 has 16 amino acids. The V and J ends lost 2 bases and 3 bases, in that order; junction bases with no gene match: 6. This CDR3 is CASSLTAGGSYNEQFF. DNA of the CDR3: TGTGCCAGCAGCTTAACTGCGGGGGGTAGCTACAATGAGCAGTTCTTC.

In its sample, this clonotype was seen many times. Here the CDR3 reads CASSLMVGQETQYF. DNA of the CDR3: TGCGCCAGCAGCTTGATGGTGGGCCAAGAGACCCAGTACTTC. This chain links TRBV5-1 with TRBJ2-5; D is unresolved. The CDR3 spans 14 residues. CDR1 SGHRS and CDR2 YFSETQ come from the germline V gene. V was clipped by 1 base and J by 1 base, with 8 bases between them.

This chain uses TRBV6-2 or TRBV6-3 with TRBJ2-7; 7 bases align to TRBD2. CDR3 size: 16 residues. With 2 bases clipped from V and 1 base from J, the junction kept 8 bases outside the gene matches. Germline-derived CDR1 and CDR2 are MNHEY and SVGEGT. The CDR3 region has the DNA TGTGCCAGCAGTTACGCCTCACTAGCGCCATCCTACGAGCAGTACTTC. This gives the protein CASSYASLAPSYEQYF.

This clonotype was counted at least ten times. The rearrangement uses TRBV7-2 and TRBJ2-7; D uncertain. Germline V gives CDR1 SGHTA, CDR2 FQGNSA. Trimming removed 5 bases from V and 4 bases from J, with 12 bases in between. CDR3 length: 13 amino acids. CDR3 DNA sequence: TGTGCCAGCAGCCACCGGACCGCTTACGAGCAGTACTTC. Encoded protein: CASSHRTAYEQYF.

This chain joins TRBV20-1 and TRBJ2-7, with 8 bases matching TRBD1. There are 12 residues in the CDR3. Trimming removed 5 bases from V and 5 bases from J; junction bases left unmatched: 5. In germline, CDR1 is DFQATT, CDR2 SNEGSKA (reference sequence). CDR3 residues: CSALEQGDEQYF. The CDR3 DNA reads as TGCAGTGCTCTTGAACAGGGGGACGAGCAGTACTTC.

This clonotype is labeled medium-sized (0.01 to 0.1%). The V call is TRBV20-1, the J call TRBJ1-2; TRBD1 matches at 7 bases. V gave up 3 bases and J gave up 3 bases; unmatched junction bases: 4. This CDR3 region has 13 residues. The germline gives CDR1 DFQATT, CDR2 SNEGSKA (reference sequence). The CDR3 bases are TGCAGTGCTAGGCCCACAGGGGACTATGGCTACACCTTC. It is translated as CSARPTGDYGYTF.

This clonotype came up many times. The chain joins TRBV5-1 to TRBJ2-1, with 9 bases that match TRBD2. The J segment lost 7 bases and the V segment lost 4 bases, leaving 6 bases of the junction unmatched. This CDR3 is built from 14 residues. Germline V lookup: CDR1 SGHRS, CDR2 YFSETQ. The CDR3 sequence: CASSPNLAGNEQFF. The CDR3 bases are TGCGCCAGCAGCCCCAACCTAGCGGGGAATGAGCAGTTCTTC.

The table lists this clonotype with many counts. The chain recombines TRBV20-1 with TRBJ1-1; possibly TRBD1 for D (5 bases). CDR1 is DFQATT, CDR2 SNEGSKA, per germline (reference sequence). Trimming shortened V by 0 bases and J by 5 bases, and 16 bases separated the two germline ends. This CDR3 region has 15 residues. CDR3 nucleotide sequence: TGCAGTGCTAGAGAGATAGGAAGGGGATTGACTGAAGCTTTCTTT. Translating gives CSAREIGRGLTEAFF.

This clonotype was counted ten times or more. The CDR3 loop reads CANHTQGSSYNSPLHF. The CDR3 coding sequence is TGTGCCAACCACACACAGGGAAGCTCCTATAATTCACCCCTCCACTTT. V gene TRBV6-5 combines with J gene TRBJ1-6, with D possibly matching TRBD1 (6 bases). Germline CDR1 reads MNHEY; CDR2 reads SVGAGI. V shed 10 bases and J shed 0 bases, with 16 bases lying between them. The CDR3 is made up of 16 amino acids.

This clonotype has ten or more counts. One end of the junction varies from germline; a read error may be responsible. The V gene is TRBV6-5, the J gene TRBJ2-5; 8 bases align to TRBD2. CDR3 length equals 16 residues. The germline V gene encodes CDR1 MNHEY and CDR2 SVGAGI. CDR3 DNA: TGTGCCAGCAGTTACGACAGCGGGAGCTTCCAAGGGACCCAGTACTTC. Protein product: CASSYDSGSFQGTQYF.

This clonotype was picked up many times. CDR3 in DNA: TGCGCCAGCAGCCTAGGACTAGCGGGAGGTGCCTACGAGCAGTACTTC. Its protein product is CASSLGLAGGAYEQYF. This chain joins TRBV5-1 and TRBJ2-7; 14 bases map to TRBD2. This CDR3 region has 16 residues. J was trimmed by 2 bases and V by 4 bases; bases with no gene match: 5. Germline CDR1 SGHRS, CDR2 YFSETQ.

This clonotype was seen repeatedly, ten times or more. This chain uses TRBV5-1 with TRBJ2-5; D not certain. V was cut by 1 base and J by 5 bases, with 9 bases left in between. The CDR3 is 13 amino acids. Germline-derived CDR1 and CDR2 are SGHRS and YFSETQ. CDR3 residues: CASSLLSSETQYF. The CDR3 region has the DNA TGCGCCAGCAGCTTGTTATCTTCGGAGACCCAGTACTTC.

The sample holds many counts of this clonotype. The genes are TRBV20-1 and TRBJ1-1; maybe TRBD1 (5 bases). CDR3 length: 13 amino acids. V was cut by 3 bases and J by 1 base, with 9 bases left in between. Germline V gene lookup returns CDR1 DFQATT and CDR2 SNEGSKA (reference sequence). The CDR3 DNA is TGCAGTGCTAGCCGGGGACGGAACACTGAAGCTTTCTTT. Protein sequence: CSASRGRNTEAFF.

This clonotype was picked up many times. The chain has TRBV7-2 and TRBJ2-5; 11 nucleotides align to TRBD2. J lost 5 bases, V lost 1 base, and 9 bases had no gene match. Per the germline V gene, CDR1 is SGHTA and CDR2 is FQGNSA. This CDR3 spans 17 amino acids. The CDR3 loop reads CASSLVGTSGLGETQYF. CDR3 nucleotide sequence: TGTGCCAGCAGCTTAGTGGGGACTAGCGGCCTCGGGGAGACCCAGTACTTC. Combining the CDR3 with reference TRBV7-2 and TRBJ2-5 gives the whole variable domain GAGVSQSPSNKVTEKGKDVELRCDPISGHTALYWYRQSLGQGLEFLIYFQGNSAPDKSGLPSDRFSAERTGGSVSTLTIQRTQQEDSAVYLCASSLVGTSGLGETQYFGPGTRLLVL.

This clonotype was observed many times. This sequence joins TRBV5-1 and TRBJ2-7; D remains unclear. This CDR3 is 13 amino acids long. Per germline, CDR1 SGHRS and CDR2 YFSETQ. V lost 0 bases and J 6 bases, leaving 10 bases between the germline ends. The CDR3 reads CASSLVPMAEQYF. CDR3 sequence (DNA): TGCGCCAGCAGCTTGGTACCGATGGCCGAGCAGTACTTC.

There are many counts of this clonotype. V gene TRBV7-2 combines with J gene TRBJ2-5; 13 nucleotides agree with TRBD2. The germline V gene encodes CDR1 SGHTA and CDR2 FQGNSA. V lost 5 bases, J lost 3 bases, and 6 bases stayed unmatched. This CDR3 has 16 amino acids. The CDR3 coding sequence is TGTGCCAGCAGCCCCAGGACTAGCGGGAGAAAAGAGACCCAGTACTTC. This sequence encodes CASSPRTSGRKETQYF.

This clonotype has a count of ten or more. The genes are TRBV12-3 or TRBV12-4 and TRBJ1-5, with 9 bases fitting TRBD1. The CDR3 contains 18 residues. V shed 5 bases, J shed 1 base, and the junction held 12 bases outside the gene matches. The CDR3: CASSPRPRQGVSNQPQHF. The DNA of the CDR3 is TGTGCCAGCAGTCCCCGACCAAGACAGGGGGTGAGCAATCAGCCCCAGCATTTT.

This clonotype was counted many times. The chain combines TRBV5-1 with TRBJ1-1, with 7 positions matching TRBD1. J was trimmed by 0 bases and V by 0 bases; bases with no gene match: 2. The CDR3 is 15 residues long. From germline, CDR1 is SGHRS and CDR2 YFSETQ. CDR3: CASSLDGQVNTEAFF. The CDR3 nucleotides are TGCGCCAGCAGCTTGGATGGACAGGTGAACACTGAAGCTTTCTTT. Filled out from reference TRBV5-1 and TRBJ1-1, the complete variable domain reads KAGVTQTPRYLIKTRGQQVTLSCSPISGHRSVSWYQQTPGQGLQFLFEYFSETQRNKGNFPGRFSGRQFSNSRSEMNVSTLELGDSALYLCASSLDGQVNTEAFFGQGTRLTVV.

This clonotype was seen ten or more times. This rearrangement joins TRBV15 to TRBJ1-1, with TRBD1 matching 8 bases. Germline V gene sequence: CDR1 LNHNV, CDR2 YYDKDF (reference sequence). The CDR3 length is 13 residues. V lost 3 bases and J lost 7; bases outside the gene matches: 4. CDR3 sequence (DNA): TGTGCCACCAGCAGTCAGGGGGCGAGTGAAGCTTTCTTT. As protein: CATSSQGASEAFF.

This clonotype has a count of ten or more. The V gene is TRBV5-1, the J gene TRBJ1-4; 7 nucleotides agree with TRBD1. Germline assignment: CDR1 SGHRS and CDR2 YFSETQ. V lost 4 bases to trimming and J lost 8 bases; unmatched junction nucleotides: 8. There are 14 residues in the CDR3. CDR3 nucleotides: TGCGCCAGCAGCCCCGGACAGGAGGCCGAAAAACTGTTTTTT. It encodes CASSPGQEAEKLFF.

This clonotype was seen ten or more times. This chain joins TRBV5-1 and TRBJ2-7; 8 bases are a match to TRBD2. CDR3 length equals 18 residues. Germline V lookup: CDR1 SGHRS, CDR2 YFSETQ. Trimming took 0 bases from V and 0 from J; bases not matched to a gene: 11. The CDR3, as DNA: TGCGCCAGCAGCTTGGAAGGTTGGGGCGGGGGGAGCTCCTACGAGCAGTACTTC. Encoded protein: CASSLEGWGGGSSYEQYF.

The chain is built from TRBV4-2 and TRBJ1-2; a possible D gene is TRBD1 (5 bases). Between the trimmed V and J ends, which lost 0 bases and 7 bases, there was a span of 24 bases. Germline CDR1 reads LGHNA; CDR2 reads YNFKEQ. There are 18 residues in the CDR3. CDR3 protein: CASSQDLRAGRASGGYTF. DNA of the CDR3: TGTGCCAGCAGCCAAGATCTCAGGGCCGGGCGCGCCTCGGGTGGCTACACCTTC.

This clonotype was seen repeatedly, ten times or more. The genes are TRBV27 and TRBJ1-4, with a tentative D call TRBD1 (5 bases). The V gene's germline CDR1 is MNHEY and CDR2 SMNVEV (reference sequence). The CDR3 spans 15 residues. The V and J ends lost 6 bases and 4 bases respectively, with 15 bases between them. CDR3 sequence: CASSPGYRVNEKLFF. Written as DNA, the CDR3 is TGTGCCAGCAGCCCAGGGTACAGAGTTAATGAAAAACTGTTTTTT.

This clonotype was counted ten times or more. The CDR3, as DNA: TGTGCCTGGAGTAAATCAGGGGCGCGGGCTGAGCAGTTCTTC. Its protein is CAWSKSGARAEQFF. The chain links TRBV30 to TRBJ2-1, with D possibly matching TRBD1 (6 bases). The CDR3 loop spans 14 amino acids. V was pared by 2 bases and J by 9 bases, with 17 bases between. CDR1 is GTSNPN, CDR2 SVGIG, per germline (reference sequence).

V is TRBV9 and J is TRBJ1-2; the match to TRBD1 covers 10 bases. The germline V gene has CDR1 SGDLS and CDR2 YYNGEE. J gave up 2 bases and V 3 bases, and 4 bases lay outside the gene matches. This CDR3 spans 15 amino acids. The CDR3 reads CASSGQGAVNYGYTF. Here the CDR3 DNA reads TGTGCCAGCAGCGGACAGGGGGCGGTGAACTATGGCTACACCTTC.

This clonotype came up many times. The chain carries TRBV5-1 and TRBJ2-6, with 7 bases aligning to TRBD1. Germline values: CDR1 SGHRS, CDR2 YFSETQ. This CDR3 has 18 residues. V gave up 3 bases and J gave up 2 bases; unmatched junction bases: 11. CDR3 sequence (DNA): TGCGCCAGCAGCTCTCCATTACGTACAGGGGCTGGGGCCAACGTCCTGACTTTC. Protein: CASSSPLRTGAGANVLTF. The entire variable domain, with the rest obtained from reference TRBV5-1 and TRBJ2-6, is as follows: KAGVTQTPRYLIKTRGQQVTLSCSPISGHRSVSWYQQTPGQGLQFLFEYFSETQRNKGNFPGRFSGRQFSNSRSEMNVSTLELGDSALYLCASSSPLRTGAGANVLTFGAGSRLTVL.

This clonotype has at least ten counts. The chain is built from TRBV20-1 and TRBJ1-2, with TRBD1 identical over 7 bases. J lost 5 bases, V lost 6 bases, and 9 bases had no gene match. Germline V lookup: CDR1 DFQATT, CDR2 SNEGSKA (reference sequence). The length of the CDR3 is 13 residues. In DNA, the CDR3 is TGCAGTGCCTCGACAGGGAGCCGATATGGCTACACCTTC. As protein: CSASTGSRYGYTF.